Reported below is one TCR beta chain. These data are taken from a study of CD8 T cells in Susac syndrome. The authors negatively isolated CD8+ and CD4+ T cells and FACS-enriched TEMRA cells. Reverse transcription of roughly 0.45 to 1 ug RNA was performed with random hexamers. TCRdb re-analysed the immunoSEQ multiplex PCR reads in MiXCR, keeping a single row per CDR3 protein. This table holds more than 75,000 distinct CDR3 sequences, around 94% found once. CDR1 is MNHEY, CDR2 SMNVEV, per germline (reference sequence). V was pared by 5 bases and J by 5 bases, with 3 bases of the junction left unmatched. The CDR3 sequence is 15 residues long.

This sequence was found in a human donor in good health. The sample was CD8+ T cells from PBMCs. The chain links TRBV27 to TRBJ2-1; 13 bases agree with TRBD2. CDR3 nucleotides: TGTGCCAGCAGTCCTGGACTAGCGGGAGACAATGAGCAGTTCTTC. Translating it yields CASSPGLAGDNEQFF.